The 23 T cell receptor beta chains reported below all come from one sample, sequenced in a study of T cell repertoires in cytomegalovirus infection. Antigens of these TCRs are unknown. TCRdb reprocessed the reads with MiXCR, giving one entry per CDR3 protein. The data contain about 830,000 distinct CDR3 sequences, less than 35% of them singletons. Sequenced material: cultured CD8+ T cells from PBMCs, taken from culture after CMV antigen stimulation. The receptor set was obtained from a human donor in good health (CMV status not recorded). Some clones in this sample may be carry-over from other donors' samples.

Note on this clonotype: A much larger clone is a single base away; this may be a read error. The J gene is TRBJ1-6, the V gene TRBV7-8; D is undetermined. Between the trimmed V and J ends, which lost 0 bases and 14 bases, there was a span of 17 bases. Germline V gene data show CDR1 as SGHVS and CDR2 as FQNEAQ. This CDR3 is built from 15 residues. The CDR3 nucleotides are TGTGCCAGCAGCTTAGCGATGGGTCTGAAGCTAACCCTCCACTTT. This translates into CASSLAMGLKLTLHF. Filled out from reference TRBV7-8 and TRBJ1-6, the complete variable domain reads GAGVSQSPRYKVAKRGQDVALRCDPISGHVSLFWYQQALGQGPEFLTYFQNEAQLDKSGLPSDRFFAERPEGSVSTLKIQRTQQEDSAVYLCASSLAMGLKLTLHFGNGTRLTVT.

The CDR3: CASTRPGVYGYTF. The CDR3 DNA reads TGTGCCAGCACCCGCCCCGGGGTATATGGCTACACCTTC. This sequence joins TRBV7-9 and TRBJ1-2; D unresolved. The CDR3 consists of 13 residues. Germline CDR1 reads SEHNR; CDR2 reads FQNEAQ (reference sequence). Trimming pared 7 bases from V and 5 bases from J, leaving 14 bases between.

This clonotype was detected a few times. J is TRBJ2-1 and V is TRBV27, with a tentative D call TRBD2 (5 bases). CDR3 length: 13 residues. V gave up 7 bases and J gave up 5 bases, with 12 bases separating them. Germline V gene sequence: CDR1 MNHEY, CDR2 SMNVEV (reference sequence). The DNA of the CDR3 is TGTGCCAGCAAGGCTAGCCTAAACAATGAGCAGTTCTTC. This translates into CASKASLNNEQFF.

This clonotype was recorded once. This rearrangement joins TRBV27 to TRBJ2-5; weak D call: TRBD1 (8 bases). The germline V gene encodes CDR1 MNHEY and CDR2 SMNVEV (reference sequence). The CDR3 runs to 15 residues. Between the trimmed V and J ends, which lost 5 bases and 2 bases, there was a span of 15 bases. In DNA, the CDR3 is TGTGCCAGCAGTATACAGGGGGGGCGGCAAGAGACCCAGTACTTC. This codes for CASSIQGGRQETQYF.

The V gene is TRBV7-9, the J gene TRBJ1-5, with D perhaps matching TRBD1 (5 bases). This CDR3 is 14 amino acids long. Germline V gives CDR1 SEHNR, CDR2 FQNEAQ (reference sequence). The germline V and J ends were trimmed by 1 base and 5 bases, with 9 bases remaining between them. CDR3 in DNA: TGTGCCAGCAGCTTAGAGGGCAGGGATCAGCCCCAGCATTTT. This codes for CASSLEGRDQPQHF.

J is TRBJ2-7 and V is TRBV27; 8 bases agree with TRBD1. The CDR3 consists of 15 residues. Germline CDR1 reads MNHEY; CDR2 reads SMNVEV (reference sequence). Trimming took 7 bases from V and 6 from J; bases not matched to a gene: 14. The DNA of the CDR3 is TGTGCCAGCAACTTCAGGGGGCGACCCTTTGTCGAGCAGTACGTC. It codes for CASNFRGRPFVEQYV.

The CDR3 protein is CASSYEATSNQPQHF. The CDR3 bases are TGTGCCAGCAGCTACGAGGCTACTAGCAATCAGCCCCAGCATTTT. The chain has TRBV7-6 and TRBJ1-5; no definite D call. CDR1 and CDR2 from the germline V gene are SGHVS and FNYEAQ. The CDR3 loop spans 15 amino acids. Deletions cut 4 bases from V and 0 bases from J, with 10 bases between.

A note on this clonotype: This could be a read error, since a much larger clone is one nucleotide away. The rearrangement joins TRBV27 to TRBJ2-1, with 10 bases lining up with TRBD2. CDR1 and CDR2 (germline): MNHEY, SMNVEV (reference sequence). This CDR3 has 15 amino acids. V lost 6 bases and J lost 4; bases outside the gene matches: 6. The CDR3 spells CASSHSGGLYNEQFF. CDR3 coding DNA: TGTGCCAGCAGCCATAGCGGGGGGTTATACAATGAGCAGTTCTTC.

V and J are TRBV7-3 and TRBJ1-1; D remains ambiguous. From germline, CDR1 is SGHTA and CDR2 FQGTGA. The CDR3 is made up of 15 amino acids. The V end lost 2 bases, the J end lost 0 bases, and 10 bases lay between the germline ends. The CDR3 sequence is CASSLGQYMNTEAFF. In DNA form, the CDR3 reads TGTGCCAGCAGCTTAGGGCAGTACATGAACACTGAAGCTTTCTTT.

This chain joins TRBV6-2 or TRBV6-3 and TRBJ2-5; D possibly corresponds to TRBD2 (6 bases). The CDR3 totals 15 residues. V was clipped by 2 bases and J by 1 base, with 11 bases between them. The germline CDR1 and CDR2 sequences are MNHEY and SVGEGT. CDR3 nucleotides: TGTGCCAGCAGTTACCCCGCGGGGAGCCAAGAGACCCAGTACTTC. Protein sequence: CASSYPAGSQETQYF.

This clonotype appeared a few times. The genes are TRBV19 and TRBJ1-5; no clear D gene. CDR3 length: 14 amino acids. Looked up from germline, CDR1 is LNHDA and CDR2 is SQIVND (reference sequence). Trimming left V 1 base short and J 7 bases short, with 11 bases between. The CDR3 sequence: CASSIGSGGQPQHF. CDR3 coding DNA: TGTGCCAGTAGTATAGGGTCAGGCGGCCAGCCCCAGCATTTT.

There are many counts of this clonotype. The V call is TRBV12-3 or TRBV12-4, the J call TRBJ2-2, with 7 nucleotides matching TRBD2. The CDR3 spans 18 residues. Losses at the gene ends were 4 bases for V and 7 bases for J; bases not matched to a gene: 18. For the CDR3, the DNA is TGTGCCAGCAGTTCGTCCCCGAGCGGGACTCCTGGCATCGGGGAGCTGTTTTTT. This translates into CASSSSPSGTPGIGELFF.

V gene TRBV5-4 combines with J gene TRBJ2-6; 7 bases map to TRBD2. Germline V gene data show CDR1 as SGHNT and CDR2 as YYREEE (reference sequence). The CDR3 contains 16 residues. V gave up 3 bases and J gave up 0 bases; unmatched junction bases: 3. DNA for the CDR3: TGTGCCAGCAGCTCCCGGGACTACTCTGGGGCCAACGTCCTGACTTTC. Its translation: CASSSRDYSGANVLTF.

Notes on this clonotype: This may stem from a read error, because a much larger clone lies one nucleotide away. V and J are TRBV7-2 and TRBJ1-5, with D maybe TRBD1 (5 bases). Per the germline V gene, CDR1 is SGHTA and CDR2 is FQGNSA. The CDR3 sequence is 11 residues long. CDR3 residues: CANSLIGQLHF. The CDR3 coding sequence is TGTGCCAACAGCTTAATAGGACAACTGCATTTT. The full variable domain, rest sourced from reference TRBV7-2 and TRBJ1-5, is GAGVSQSPSNKVTEKGKDVELRCDPISGHTALYWYRQSLGQGLEFLIYFQGNSAPDKSGLPSDRFSAERTGGSVSTLTIQRTQQEDSAVYLCANSLIGQLHFGDGTRLSIL.

With regard to this clonotype: Given the absence of the conserved phenylalanine or tryptophan at the CDR3 end, a read error is likely. The V gene is TRBV3-1, the J gene TRBJ2-3, with D uncertain. This CDR3 comprises 13 residues. The germline V gene has CDR1 LGHDT and CDR2 YNNKEL (reference sequence). CDR3 sequence reads: CVSSQELTDTQYL. CDR3 DNA sequence: TGTGTCAGCAGCCAAGAATTAACAGATACGCAGTATTTG.

This clonotype came up many times. The gene calls are TRBV4-1 and TRBJ1-2; TRBD1 aligns across 8 bases. The CDR3 is made up of 15 amino acids. Germline V lookup: CDR1 MGHRA, CDR2 YSYEKL. Unmatched junction bases numbered 5, after V lost 1 base and J lost 4 bases. In nucleotides, the CDR3 is TGCGCCAGCAGCCAAGGGGCAGGGGGCATCTATGGCTACACCTTC. This sequence encodes CASSQGAGGIYGYTF.

This clonotype was recorded at least ten times. At one of its ends the junction is not consistent with the germline gene, which may arise from a read error. The V call is TRBV7-8, the J call TRBJ2-7; TRBD1 matches at 12 bases. The CDR3 spans 15 residues. Germline CDR1 and CDR2: SGHVS and FQNEAQ. CDR3 DNA: TGTGCCAGCCGCTTCACGGGACAGGGGGCGGAAGAGCAGTACTTC. Translation gives CASRFTGQGAEEQYF.

V gene TRBV5-4 combines with J gene TRBJ2-5, with TRBD2 matching 10 bases. V lost 0 bases, J lost 2 bases, and 16 bases stayed unmatched. The CDR3 has 20 residues. Germline-derived CDR1 and CDR2 are SGHNT and YYREEE (reference sequence). The DNA of the CDR3 is TGTGCCAGCAGCTTGGACGCCGGCTTCGGGACTAGCGACCTGCAAGAGACCCAGTACTTC. Residues: CASSLDAGFGTSDLQETQYF.

The rearrangement uses TRBV20-1 and TRBJ1-2; 8 nucleotides agree with TRBD1. Germline V gene lookup returns CDR1 DFQATT and CDR2 SNEGSKA (reference sequence). CDR3 size: 15 residues. The V and J ends lost 6 bases and 4 bases, in that order; junction bases with no gene match: 13. The CDR3 loop reads CSAPRDRIRAYGYTF. The CDR3 nucleotides read TGCAGTGCACCCCGGGACAGGATACGTGCCTATGGCTACACCTTC.

The chain carries TRBV18 and TRBJ1-1, with D unresolved. The V end lost 3 bases, the J end lost 3 bases, and 20 bases lay between the germline ends. The CDR3 has 17 amino acids. Germline values: CDR1 KGHSH, CDR2 LQKENI. CDR3 loop: CASSPPPANRLHTEAFF. CDR3 nucleotide sequence: TGTGCCAGCTCACCTCCGCCAGCCAACCGACTCCACACTGAAGCTTTCTTT.

The CDR3 is CASSPRGGLYNEQFF. The CDR3 DNA reads as TGTGCCAGCAGTCCACGCGGGGGCCTCTACAATGAGCAGTTCTTC. V is TRBV6-4 and J is TRBJ2-1, with D possibly matching TRBD2 (7 bases). Trimming removed 5 bases at V and 3 bases at J, with 14 bases between. The CDR3 runs to 15 residues. In germline, CDR1 is MRHNA, CDR2 SNTAGT.

This clonotype was detected a few times. The chain couples TRBV6-9 to TRBJ2-7; D may be TRBD1 or TRBD2 (5 bases each). The germline V gene encodes CDR1 MNHGY and CDR2 SVAAGI. This CDR3 has 14 residues. V lost 6 bases, J lost 5 bases, and 17 bases lay in between. The chain's CDR3 is CASSQQETTDEQYF. The CDR3 coding sequence is TGTGCCAGCAGCCAACAGGAGACTACCGACGAGCAGTACTTC.

This rearrangement joins TRBV29-1 to TRBJ1-2, with D hard to call. Germline CDR1 and CDR2: SQVTM and ANQGSEA. This CDR3 spans 11 amino acids. Trimming removed 5 bases from V and 6 bases from J, with 10 bases in between. The CDR3 loop reads CSVTEGNGYTF. The CDR3 nucleotides read TGCAGCGTTACGGAGGGTAATGGCTACACCTTC.